This record looks at one T cell receptor (beta chain) sequence and its context. Its antigen is not yet known. Base qualities are not at hand, and no much larger clone is one base apart. TCRdb shows the sequencer as Illumina NovaSeq 6000. cDNA libraries for TCRalpha and TCRbeta were prepared by 5'RACE using constant-segment primers, with sample barcodes and unique molecular identifiers added. Trizol reagent was used to extract RNA from every sample. The libraries were amplified in two PCR steps, and the second step added a second sample barcode and Illumina TruSeq adapters. Sequencing of the libraries was done on an Illumina NovaSeq, producing 2 x 150 bp paired-end reads. Processing in the source paper ran as follows. Reads were demultiplexed and collapsed into UMI-guided consensus sequences with migec v1.2.7. With mixcr v2.1.11, UMI consensuses were aligned to TRA and TRB V and J templates and assembled into clonotypes. A clonotype was counted as expanded or contracted only if both edgeR and NoisET called the change significant, with noise models trained on biological replicates. For edgeR calls, the cutoffs were a false discovery rate-adjusted p below 0.01 and a log2 fold-change threshold of 1. As an exploratory analysis of dynamics, max-normalized trajectories of the 1000 most abundant clonotypes were examined by PCA with hierarchical clustering. Separately sequenced CD4+ and CD8+ repertoires were used to assign the CD4 or CD8 phenotype of responding clones. Clones were called with MiXCR by TCRdb after fastp trimmed the public reads at Q25, and only in-frame beta chains were retained. One record per CDR3 amino acid sequence lists the most common genes and DNA. It is TCRdb's table, rather than the study itself, that gives the V and J calls and clone size. For this sample there are some 310,000 distinct CDR3 sequences; 20% appear just once. Roughly a fifth of the sample rests with the top ten.

The data are from a study of T-cell memory formation after mild COVID-19 (dated by TCRdb to the early 2020s). The study in broad terms: TCR sequence clusters from the two donors were found to be largely donor specific. Two young, previously healthy adult volunteers made up the cohort, one male and one female. Longitudinal TCRalpha and TCRbeta repertoire sequencing tracked T-cell clones expanding and contracting after mild COVID-19 in a couple of donors.

Ficoll-Paque density gradient centrifugation was the method used to isolate PBMCs. Beyond this particular receptor, the publication reports: Some responding clones were detected in pre-infection memory, suggesting pre-existing cross-reactive memory T cells joined the SARS-CoV-2 response. Balanced CD4/CD8 phenotypes were observed for clones contracting from day 15 to 85, whereas a bias towards CD4+ was observed for a second wave of clones expanding from day 15 to 37. The second-wave clones that peaked on day 37 were not confirmed to be SARS-CoV-2 specific. Contracting CD4+ clones appeared mostly in the CM and EM memory subsets, whereas CD8+ clones were enriched in EMRA. Only a couple of mild cases were covered by the study, and larger cohorts that include severe cases with pre-infection samples were considered necessary.

Sequencing was carried out using PBMCs or a T cell subset sorted from them (not recorded which). The clonotype comes from a man aged 18 to 35 who had mild COVID-19 (a few samples of this study predate the infection). The sample titles of this study are shuffled in the database, so cell type and time point are left out; the donor was told from shared clones.

For the CDR3, the sequence is CASRISGANVLTF. Here is the DNA: TGCGCCAGCAGGATCTCTGGGGCCAACGTCCTGACTTTC. The chain couples TRBV4-3 to TRBJ2-6, with the D gene call left open. V lost 6 bases and J lost 0 bases; the stretch between them is 3 bases long. As encoded in the germline V gene, CDR1 is LGHNA while CDR2 is YSLEER. Its CDR3 holds 13 amino acids, cysteine through phenylalanine. Only the CDR3 part of the read is kept: 39 bases, read in frame from the first base.